The 9 T cell receptor beta chains given below trace back to one sample, sequenced in a study of T cells in Graves' hyperthyroidism and ophthalmopathy. The CDR3 regions of TCR beta were amplified from RNA transcripts. The HTBI primer set drove a first-round RT-PCR of the TCR CDR3. TCRdb reanalysed the multiplex PCR reads using MiXCR and keeps one entry per CDR3 protein. Counted here are 620,000 or so distinct CDR3 sequences, 14% occurring once; the ten biggest clones make up around 13%. Sample: blood. The receptors originated from a woman between 50 and 59 years old with Graves' ophthalmopathy.

On this clonotype itself: This may stem from a read error, because a much larger clone lies one nucleotide away. This chain uses TRBV7-3 with TRBJ2-2; a weak D match, TRBD2 (5 bases). This CDR3 comprises 14 residues. Per the germline V gene, CDR1 is SGHTA and CDR2 is FQGTGA. CDR3 coding DNA: TGTGCCAGCAGCAAAGACGGAAACACCGGGGAGCTGCTTTTT. It translates to CASSKDGNTGELLF.

This clonotype was counted many times. The chain employs TRBV11-2 and TRBJ2-3, with 8 bases lining up with TRBD2. The ends lost 4 bases at V and 6 bases at J; junction bases unmatched: 21. Germline values: CDR1 SGHAT, CDR2 FQNNGV. The CDR3 length is 19 residues. The CDR3 sequence is CASSSPDPLPSGSSDTQYF. DNA for the CDR3: TGTGCCAGCAGCTCCCCTGACCCCCTCCCCAGCGGGAGCAGTGATACGCAGTATTTT. The full variable domain, completed using reference TRBV11-2 and TRBJ2-3, is EAGVAQSPRYKIIEKRQSVAFWCNPISGHATLYWYQQILGQGPKLLIQFQNNGVVDDSQLPKDRFSAERLKGVDSTLKIQPAKLEDSAVYLCASSSPDPLPSGSSDTQYFGPGTRLTVL.

This clonotype appeared many times. This chain links TRBV28 with TRBJ2-1; no definite D call. This CDR3 is 11 amino acids long. The V end was cut by 11 bases, the J end by 6 bases, with 11 bases between. The germline gives CDR1 MDHEN, CDR2 SYDVKM. DNA of the CDR3: TGTGCCTCGACTGGACCCAATGAGCAGTTCTTC. Translating gives CASTGPNEQFF.

This clonotype was counted ten times or more. V gene TRBV7-3 combines with J gene TRBJ1-1; the match to TRBD1 covers 9 bases. This CDR3 is 13 amino acids long. CDR1 is SGHTA and CDR2 is FQGTGA in the germline V gene. Trimming removed 2 bases from V and 10 bases from J; junction bases left unmatched: 5. For the CDR3, the DNA is TGTGCCAGCAGCTTAGGACAGGGGAGGGTAGCTTTCTTT. It translates to CASSLGQGRVAFF. The full variable domain, completed using reference TRBV7-3 and TRBJ1-1, is GAGVSQTPSNKVTEKGKYVELRCDPISGHTALYWYRQSLGQGPEFLIYFQGTGAADDSGLPNDRFFAVRPEGSVSTLKIQRTERGDSAVYLCASSLGQGRVAFFGQGTRLTVV.

At least ten counts were recorded for this clonotype. The chain recombines TRBV11-2 with TRBJ2-7, with 7 bases lining up with TRBD2. The CDR3 has 15 residues. Germline V gene sequence: CDR1 SGHAT, CDR2 FQNNGV. V trimming: 6 bases; J trimming: 4 bases; junction bases outside the gene matches: 12. The CDR3 reads CASSNTPAGVYEQYF. The DNA for the CDR3 is TGTGCCAGCAGTAATACCCCGGCGGGAGTATACGAGCAGTACTTC.

V is TRBV5-1 and J is TRBJ2-5; TRBD2 might be the D (5 bases). Germline V gene data show CDR1 as SGHRS and CDR2 as YFSETQ. The CDR3 extends over 16 amino acids. Trimming cost V 4 bases and J 0 bases, with 16 bases left between them. The CDR3 DNA is TGCGCCAGCAGCCTTGTTCCGGACGGGAACCAAGAGACCCAGTACTTC. Its protein is CASSLVPDGNQETQYF.

This clonotype showed up just a few times. The chain joins TRBV6-2 or TRBV6-3 to TRBJ1-2; unclear D gene. Germline CDR1 and CDR2: MNHEY and SVGEGT. V was shortened by 2 bases and J by 3 bases, with 7 bases between the two germline ends. CDR3 length: 13 amino acids. The CDR3 protein is CASSYSVDYGYTF. The DNA of the CDR3 is TGTGCCAGCAGTTACAGCGTAGACTATGGCTACACCTTC.

CDR3 sequence (DNA): TGTGCCAGCCTCCCGGGACTAGCGGGACCAGGGACCAATGAGCAGTTCTTC. Its protein product is CASLPGLAGPGTNEQFF. The chain joins TRBV27 to TRBJ2-1; 13 positions agree with TRBD2. Germline V gene lookup returns CDR1 MNHEY and CDR2 SMNVEV (reference sequence). The CDR3 extends over 17 amino acids. Unmatched junction bases numbered 13, after V lost 8 bases and J lost 6 bases.

This clonotype has at least ten counts. The genes are TRBV28 and TRBJ2-3; D might be TRBD2 (5 bases). Germline V gene lookup returns CDR1 MDHEN and CDR2 SYDVKM. V lost 1 base, J lost 0 bases, and 11 bases lay in between. This CDR3 spans 16 amino acids. The CDR3 DNA reads as TGTGCCAGCAGTTTATATGCGGGTTCTAGCACAGATACGCAGTATTTT. Translation gives CASSLYAGSSTDTQYF.